This T cell receptor (beta chain) appears in the sequencing data of a study of PD-L1 blockade in urothelial cancer. Study-level results: Pretreatment blood TCR clonality under the median forecast improved survival. For durable-benefit patients, tumor-associated blood clones expanded more at 3 weeks.

The CDR3 contains 17 residues. Germline values: CDR1 SGHVS, CDR2 FQNEAQ. Trimming removed 0 bases from V and 0 bases from J; junction bases left unmatched: 6. Assay: immunoSEQ multiplex PCR; the TCRdb copy retains only in-frame clones and omits some. The table shows around 30,000 clones, with 80% to 85% occurring only once. On this clone: Its specificity is not known.

Patients suffered from locally advanced or metastatic urothelial carcinoma. Each individual provided 1 to 8 samples (taken pretreatment and on-treatment). The sequence derives from a man aged 50-59 years with urothelial cancer. The material was PBMCs, obtained around atezolizumab (anti-PD-L1) treatment. The V and J genes are TRBV7-8 and TRBJ2-7; TRBD2 matches 9 bases. DNA of the CDR3: TGTGCCAGCAGCTTAGCTGCCCGGCGGGGGGGCTCCTACGAGCAGTACTTC. As protein: CASSLAARRGGSYEQYF. Filled out from reference TRBV7-8 and TRBJ2-7, the complete variable domain reads GAGVSQSPRYKVAKRGQDVALRCDPISGHVSLFWYQQALGQGPEFLTYFQNEAQLDKSGLPSDRFFAERPEGSVSTLKIQRTQQEDSAVYLCASSLAARRGGSYEQYFGPGTRLTVT.